Below are 32 T cell receptor beta chains sequenced from a single sample in a study of CD8 T cells in Susac syndrome. Reverse transcription used about 0.45 to 1 ug RNA and random hexamers. One entry per CDR3 protein results from TCRdb running MiXCR on the immunoSEQ multiplex PCR reads. There are roughly 400,000 distinct CDR3 sequences in the sample; 75% to 90% occur only once, and about 0.1% lies in the top ten. Sequencing input: CD8+ T cells from PBMCs. These receptors were obtained from a human donor with multiple sclerosis.

The V and J genes are TRBV25-1 and TRBJ1-2; 7 bases map to TRBD1. CDR3 length equals 13 residues. The trim removed 7 bases at V and 3 bases at J, leaving 5 bases unmatched. Germline V gene lookup returns CDR1 MGHDK and CDR2 SYGVNS. The CDR3 bases are TGTGCCAGCAACAGGGGTGAAGACTATGGCTACACCTTC. This translates into CASNRGEDYGYTF.

This clonotype has a count of ten or more. The chain links TRBV27 to TRBJ1-2; D is perhaps TRBD1 (6 bases). Trimming took 5 bases from V and 2 from J, leaving 9 bases between them. The CDR3 contains 13 residues. Germline-derived CDR1 and CDR2 are MNHEY and SMNVEV (reference sequence). CDR3 in amino acids: CASSPTGNYGYTF. The CDR3 DNA follows: TGTGCCAGCAGTCCCACAGGGAACTATGGCTACACCTTC.

The rearrangement links TRBV20-1 to TRBJ2-7; TRBD2 is a possible D gene (6 bases). Germline V gives CDR1 DFQATT, CDR2 SNEGSKA (reference sequence). The germline V and J ends were trimmed by 4 bases and 2 bases, with 12 bases remaining between them. This CDR3 spans 13 amino acids. CDR3 region: CSAMAGTAYEQYF. Here the CDR3 DNA reads TGCAGTGCTATGGCGGGGACGGCCTACGAGCAGTACTTC.

This clonotype was seen a single time. V is TRBV30 and J is TRBJ2-7, with 10 bases lining up with TRBD2. Unmatched junction bases numbered 13, after V lost 0 bases and J lost 2 bases. Germline CDR1 GTSNPN, CDR2 SVGIG (reference sequence). The CDR3 runs to 18 residues. CDR3 DNA: TGTGCCTGGAGTGTAACCCCCGCGCTAGCGGGGGAAACCTACGAGCAGTACTTC. Translated: CAWSVTPALAGETYEQYF.

Written as DNA, the CDR3 is TGCAGTGCCCCAAGTAGCGACTACAATGAGCAGTTCTTC. Translating it yields CSAPSSDYNEQFF. V gene TRBV20-1 combines with J gene TRBJ2-1; D perhaps matches TRBD2 (5 bases). Germline V gene sequence: CDR1 DFQATT, CDR2 SNEGSKA (reference sequence). Trimming took 6 bases from V and 3 from J, leaving 12 bases between them. CDR3 length: 13 amino acids.

The CDR3 region has the DNA TGCAGTGCTAGAGATACGGTCTCTGGGGCCAACGTCCTGACTTTC. It encodes CSARDTVSGANVLTF. The chain couples TRBV20-1 to TRBJ2-6; D is unclear. The germline gives CDR1 DFQATT, CDR2 SNEGSKA (reference sequence). There are 15 residues in the CDR3. V was pared by 0 bases and J by 0 bases, with 6 bases between.

The V gene is TRBV20-1, the J gene TRBJ2-7; tentative D call: TRBD2 (6 bases). V lost 3 bases, J lost 0 bases, and 18 bases lay in between. From germline, CDR1 is DFQATT and CDR2 SNEGSKA (reference sequence). CDR3 length: 16 residues. The CDR3 coding sequence is TGCAGTGCTAGGGATTTGCTAGCGACCCGCTCCTACGAGCAGTACTTC. Translation: CSARDLLATRSYEQYF.

This rearrangement joins TRBV6-5 to TRBJ1-2; weak D call: TRBD1 (5 bases). The CDR3 extends over 15 amino acids. Trimming stripped 6 bases from V and 2 bases from J, with 16 bases between. CDR1 and CDR2 from the germline V gene are MNHEY and SVGAGI. DNA of the CDR3: TGTGCCAGCAGCTCTGGGACTTACACAAACTATGGCTACACCTTC. Translating gives CASSSGTYTNYGYTF.

This chain connects TRBV7-8 to TRBJ2-7, with D possibly TRBD2 on 5 matching bases. Germline V lookup: CDR1 SGHVS, CDR2 FQNEAQ. The CDR3 contains 15 residues. The V end lost 5 bases, the J end lost 2 bases, and 16 bases lay between the germline ends. The CDR3 protein is CASSPERPKPYEQYF. The CDR3 DNA sequence: TGTGCCAGCAGCCCAGAGCGGCCCAAACCCTACGAGCAGTACTTC.

The chain has TRBV27 and TRBJ2-7, with D unresolved. V lost 6 bases and J 2 bases, leaving 11 bases between the germline ends. This CDR3 spans 13 amino acids. Germline V lookup: CDR1 MNHEY, CDR2 SMNVEV (reference sequence). Here the CDR3 reads CASSPQYTYEQYF. CDR3 in DNA: TGTGCCAGCAGCCCCCAGTACACCTACGAGCAGTACTTC.

The gene calls are TRBV3-1 and TRBJ1-1, with TRBD1 matching 10 bases. Losses at the gene ends were 4 bases for V and 12 bases for J; bases not matched to a gene: 8. This CDR3 is built from 13 residues. The V gene's germline CDR1 is LGHDT and CDR2 YNNKEL (reference sequence). CDR3: CASSLYRDRGTFF. The CDR3 nucleotides read TGTGCCAGCAGCCTATACCGGGACAGGGGAACTTTCTTT.

The V and J genes are TRBV27 and TRBJ2-1; D unresolved. This CDR3 region has 13 residues. Deletions cut 7 bases from V and 5 bases from J, with 12 bases between. Per the germline V gene, CDR1 is MNHEY and CDR2 is SMNVEV (reference sequence). CDR3 sequence reads: CASTYGGNNEQFF. The CDR3 DNA reads TGTGCCAGCACCTACGGTGGGAACAATGAGCAGTTCTTC.

The chain is built from TRBV23-1 and TRBJ1-5; D unresolved. TRBV23-1 is an ORF; its function is uncertain. The CDR3 is 15 amino acids. The V and J ends lost 4 bases and 0 bases respectively, with 10 bases between them. CDR3 sequence: CASSPKAYSNQPQHF. CDR3 bases: TGCGCCAGCAGTCCGAAAGCCTATAGCAATCAGCCCCAGCATTTT.

The chain has TRBV6-1 and TRBJ1-1, with D possibly matching TRBD1 (5 bases). Trimming stripped 5 bases from V and 4 bases from J, with 11 bases between. Germline CDR1 and CDR2: MNHNS and SASEGT. This CDR3 has 13 residues. CDR3 loop: CASSKTVSTEAFF. CDR3 DNA: TGTGCCAGCAGTAAGACAGTTTCCACTGAAGCTTTCTTT.

The chain is built from TRBV30 and TRBJ2-7; D may match TRBD1 or TRBD2 (6 bases each). The CDR3 extends over 12 amino acids. Germline assignment: CDR1 GTSNPN and CDR2 SVGIG (reference sequence). V was shortened by 8 bases and J by 3 bases, with 14 bases between the two germline ends. CDR3 DNA: TGTGCCGCTGGTGGGGGGCTCTACGAGCAGTACTTC. Translated: CAAGGGLYEQYF.

J is TRBJ2-1 and V is TRBV18; tentatively, D is TRBD1 (7 bases). This CDR3 is built from 14 residues. Trimming stripped 6 bases from V and 3 bases from J, with 12 bases between. In germline, CDR1 is KGHSH, CDR2 LQKENI. The CDR3 sequence is CASSGQGGYNEQFF. CDR3 bases: TGTGCCAGCTCCGGGCAGGGGGGCTACAATGAGCAGTTCTTC.

This clonotype was recorded once. The genes are TRBV5-4 and TRBJ2-1; 11 bases are shared with TRBD1. The CDR3 runs to 18 residues. Per the germline V gene, CDR1 is SGHNT and CDR2 is YYREEE (reference sequence). With V trimmed by 0 bases and J by 5 bases, 10 bases remained unmatched. The CDR3 sequence: CASSLVAFGTGGDNEQFF. The CDR3 DNA is TGTGCCAGCAGCTTGGTGGCCTTTGGGACAGGGGGTGACAATGAGCAGTTCTTC.

The chain combines TRBV27 with TRBJ1-3; D is uncertain. The CDR3 loop spans 14 amino acids. Per the germline V gene, CDR1 is MNHEY and CDR2 is SMNVEV (reference sequence). With 6 bases removed from V and 0 bases from J, the gap between germline ends came to 9 bases. In nucleotides, the CDR3 is TGTGCCAGCAGCCCAACAACCTCTGGAAACACCATATATTTT. Protein product: CASSPTTSGNTIYF.

This rearrangement joins TRBV12-3 or TRBV12-4 to TRBJ2-1, with 8 bases fitting TRBD1. V shed 5 bases, J shed 4 bases, and the junction held 7 bases outside the gene matches. The CDR3 consists of 15 residues. CDR3 sequence reads: CASSAGGTGYNEQFF. The CDR3 DNA sequence: TGTGCCAGCAGTGCAGGGGGGACAGGATACAATGAGCAGTTCTTC.

This clonotype was found once. The rearrangement links TRBV5-4 to TRBJ2-7; 11 bases agree with TRBD1. Germline V lookup: CDR1 SGHNT, CDR2 YYREEE (reference sequence). The J segment lost 5 bases and the V segment lost 5 bases, leaving 9 bases of the junction unmatched. This CDR3 contains 15 residues. CDR3 sequence (DNA): TGTGCCAGCAGGGGGCCGGGACAGGGGGACCACGAGCAGTACTTC. Its protein is CASRGPGQGDHEQYF.

V gene TRBV5-1 combines with J gene TRBJ2-5, with 13 bases lining up with TRBD2. In germline, CDR1 is SGHRS, CDR2 YFSETQ. J was trimmed by 6 bases and V by 6 bases; bases with no gene match: 8. The CDR3 contains 15 residues. The CDR3 DNA is TGCGCCAGCAACTTACTAGCGGGAGGGCCAAAGACCCAGTACTTC. Protein: CASNLLAGGPKTQYF.

The rearrangement uses TRBV29-1 and TRBJ1-2; 11 nucleotides line up with TRBD1. The CDR3 spans 13 residues. The V gene end was trimmed by 4 bases and the J gene end by 7 bases; junction bases not matched to a gene: 5. Germline CDR1 is SQVTM and CDR2 is ANQGSEA. The CDR3: CSVAGTGGFGYTF. CDR3 DNA: TGCAGCGTTGCCGGGACAGGGGGATTTGGCTACACCTTC.

The J gene is TRBJ1-4, the V gene TRBV12-3 or TRBV12-4; no reliable D call. Between the trimmed V and J ends, which lost 5 bases and 6 bases, there was a span of 16 bases. The CDR3 is made up of 15 amino acids. Written as DNA, the CDR3 is TGTGCCAGCAGTCACTTAGCCAGAGGGCATGAAAAACTGTTTTTT. It translates to CASSHLARGHEKLFF.

This clonotype was found once. The gene calls are TRBV20-1 and TRBJ2-3, with D possibly being TRBD2 (6 bases). Trimming took off 8 bases at V and 4 bases at J, with 19 bases between the two ends. The CDR3 has 14 amino acids. From germline, CDR1 is DFQATT and CDR2 SNEGSKA (reference sequence). CDR3 region: CSPGDTGVADTQYF. DNA for the CDR3: TGCAGTCCCGGGGATACGGGGGTAGCAGATACGCAGTATTTT.

This CDR3 is CASSIPRASGITQYF. CDR3 bases: TGTGCCAGTAGTATACCCCGGGCTAGCGGGATCACGCAGTATTTT. The chain recombines TRBV19 with TRBJ2-3; 9 nucleotides match TRBD2. This CDR3 contains 15 residues. Germline V gene data show CDR1 as LNHDA and CDR2 as SQIVND (reference sequence). J was trimmed by 9 bases and V by 2 bases; bases with no gene match: 9.

This clonotype was seen only once. The CDR3 DNA is TGTGCCAGCAGGGCCAGGGGGCCGCCCTACGAGCAGTACTTC. This sequence encodes CASRARGPPYEQYF. The chain is built from TRBV2 and TRBJ2-7; the match to TRBD1 covers 8 bases. The CDR3 has 14 amino acids. Germline lookup yields CDR1 SNHLY and CDR2 FYNNEI. J lost 2 bases, V lost 6 bases, and 6 bases had no gene match.

This chain connects TRBV20-1 to TRBJ2-7; 9 bases are shared with TRBD2. The ends lost 2 bases at V and 0 bases at J; junction bases unmatched: 8. CDR1 and CDR2 from the germline V gene are DFQATT and SNEGSKA (reference sequence). The CDR3 loop spans 16 amino acids. The CDR3 loop reads CSARTSSGAFSYEQYF. The CDR3 DNA follows: TGCAGTGCTAGAACCTCTAGCGGGGCCTTCTCCTACGAGCAGTACTTC.

The CDR3 loop is CASRQSPGRSSYNEQFF. DNA for the CDR3: TGTGCCAGCAGACAATCGCCCGGGAGGAGCTCCTACAATGAGCAGTTCTTC. The chain has TRBV7-9 and TRBJ2-1; 7 bases fit TRBD2. The CDR3 is made up of 17 amino acids. CDR1 and CDR2 from the germline V gene are SEHNR and FQNEAQ (reference sequence). The ends lost 6 bases at V and 0 bases at J; junction bases unmatched: 11.

V and J are TRBV2 and TRBJ2-7; 10 nucleotides align to TRBD1. CDR3 size: 15 residues. CDR1 SNHLY and CDR2 FYNNEI come from the germline V gene. J lost 6 bases, V lost 4 bases, and 9 bases had no gene match. The CDR3 coding sequence is TGTGCCAGCAGTGGTAAGACAGGGGGCTATGGCGAGCAGTACTTC. Its translation: CASSGKTGGYGEQYF. Full variable domain (rest looked up from reference TRBV2 and TRBJ2-7): EPEVTQTPSHQVTQMGQEVILRCVPISNHLYFYWYRQILGQKVEFLVSFYNNEISEKSEIFDDQFSVERPDGSNFTLKIRSTKLEDSAMYFCASSGKTGGYGEQYFGPGTRLTVT.

The rearrangement links TRBV20-1 to TRBJ2-1; TRBD2 might be the D (6 bases). CDR1 is DFQATT, CDR2 SNEGSKA, per germline (reference sequence). V was pared by 3 bases and J by 4 bases, with 10 bases between. This CDR3 has 13 amino acids. CDR3 nucleotide sequence: TGCAGTGCTAGTTGGCGGGAATACAATGAGCAGTTCTTC. This translates into CSASWREYNEQFF.

The rearrangement joins TRBV29-1 to TRBJ1-2; D might be TRBD1 (6 bases). Per the germline V gene, CDR1 is SQVTM and CDR2 is ANQGSEA. Trimming left V 2 bases short and J 8 bases short, with 9 bases between. This CDR3 is 11 amino acids long. CDR3 DNA: TGCAGCGTTGAAAGGGGGTACGGCTACACCTTC. Translating gives CSVERGYGYTF.

V is TRBV10-3 and J is TRBJ2-5, with 10 bases matching TRBD2. The CDR3 spans 15 residues. Trimming cost V 2 bases and J 5 bases; bases outside gene matches: 5. The germline V gene encodes CDR1 ENHRY and CDR2 SYGVKD. CDR3 amino acids: CAISEGSGRMETQYF. CDR3 in DNA: TGTGCCATCAGTGAGGGTAGCGGGAGGATGGAGACCCAGTACTTC.